This T cell receptor (beta chain) comes out of a study of blood T cell repertoires in COVID-19. Study in general: Collection of acute and convalescent COVID-19 samples took place in the United States, Italy and Spain. Nucleic acid was either cDNA or gDNA, and it came from T cells, B-cell-depleted T cells, or PBMCs.

Generated by immunoSEQ multiplex PCR, the TCRdb table keeps only in-frame clones and is missing some. This repertoire shows roughly 310,000 clones, about 91% found once; its top ten account for over 9%. Germline CDR1 is SEHNR and CDR2 is FQNEAQ (reference sequence). Losses at the gene ends were 5 bases for V and 2 bases for J; bases not matched to a gene: 8. The CDR3 has 16 amino acids. Clinical history as reported by participants underpinned cohort assignment. Recovery meant two consecutive negative NP/OP PCR tests, professional clearance, or resolved symptoms. This TCR was sampled from a woman between 40 and 50 years old who had recovered from COVID-19. The sequenced material came from PBMCs or T cells enriched from blood (not recorded which). This chain links TRBV7-9 with TRBJ2-3; the match to TRBD2 covers 9 bases. CDR3 amino acids: CASSAPSGEITDTQYF. In DNA, the CDR3 is TGTGCCAGCAGCGCCCCTAGCGGGGAAATCACAGATACGCAGTATTTT.